The 28 T cell receptor beta chains presented below share a single source sample, sequenced in a study of early stage breast cancer tumors. The assay was immunoSEQ multiplex PCR, and TCRdb's table has in-frame clones only and misses some. The sample lists 40,000 to 60,000 clones; roughly 78% were seen once. The specimen sequenced was blood. The receptors were gathered from a person aged 35-55 years with breast cancer.

The chain employs TRBV5-1 and TRBJ2-1, with a possible D match to TRBD2 (6 bases). CDR3 size: 15 residues. Deletions cut 3 bases from V and 4 bases from J, with 14 bases between. Per the germline V gene, CDR1 is SGHRS and CDR2 is YFSETQ. DNA for the CDR3: TGCGCCAGCAGCTCGGCGGGATGGGGATACAATGAGCAGTTCTTC. It is translated as CASSSAGWGYNEQFF.

The chain combines TRBV11-3 with TRBJ2-7; maybe TRBD2 (6 bases). CDR1 is SGHNT and CDR2 is YENEEA in the germline V gene. The CDR3 length is 14 residues. Trimming pared 5 bases from V and 5 bases from J, leaving 16 bases between. CDR3 amino acids: CASSQRRVRDEQYF. As DNA, the CDR3 is TGTGCCAGCAGCCAGCGGAGGGTTAGGGACGAGCAGTACTTC.

The V call is TRBV18, the J call TRBJ1-3, with no clear D. The CDR3 extends over 15 amino acids. Trimming pared 3 bases from V and 0 bases from J, leaving 9 bases between. Germline V gene lookup returns CDR1 KGHSH and CDR2 LQKENI. The CDR3 protein is CASSPPGFSGNTIYF. The CDR3 bases are TGTGCCAGCTCACCTCCCGGATTCTCTGGAAACACCATATATTTT.

The V and J genes are TRBV23-1 and TRBJ1-1, with TRBD1 matching 7 bases. TRBV23-1 is treated as an ORF (open reading frame) with a function not yet certain. The CDR3 contains 16 residues. The V and J ends lost 4 bases and 1 base, in that order; junction bases with no gene match: 9. In DNA, the CDR3 is TGCGCCAGCAGTCCGCATGGAGGGGGCTCGAACACTGAAGCTTTCTTT. Translation: CASSPHGGGSNTEAFF.

The rearrangement uses TRBV7-8 and TRBJ2-6; the D is unclear. The CDR3 runs 16 residues. The germline V gene encodes CDR1 SGHVS and CDR2 FQNEAQ. Trimming took off 1 base at V and 1 base at J, with 8 bases between the two ends. The CDR3 here is CASSLVSGSGANVLTF. In DNA, the CDR3 is TGTGCCAGCAGCTTAGTTTCTGGATCTGGGGCCAACGTCCTGACTTTC.

The chain carries TRBV18 and TRBJ2-1; 14 nucleotides line up with TRBD2. The V segment lost 3 bases and the J segment 6 bases; nucleotides outside the gene matches: 13. This CDR3 spans 19 amino acids. Germline CDR1 and CDR2: KGHSH and LQKENI. This CDR3 is CASSPGTSGRHGRGNEQFF. In DNA, the CDR3 is TGTGCCAGCTCACCTGGGACTAGCGGGAGACATGGTAGGGGCAATGAGCAGTTCTTC. The variable domain in full, completed from reference TRBV18 and TRBJ2-1, reads NAGVMQNPRHLVRRRGQEARLRCSPMKGHSHVYWYRQLPEEGLKFMVYLQKENIIDESGMPKERFSAEFPKEGPSILRIQQVVRGDSAAYFCASSPGTSGRHGRGNEQFFGPGTRLTVL.

On this clone itself: Sequence at one end of the junction differs from germline and may be a read error. This chain joins TRBV6-5 and TRBJ2-7; D remains unclear. The CDR3 consists of 10 residues. Germline CDR1 is MNHEY and CDR2 is SVGAGI. The CDR3 DNA reads as TGTGCCAGCGGGCTGGGAACCACAGTCTTC. Its protein is CASGLGTTVF.

The CDR3 DNA reads TGTGCCAGCAGCGTGGCTCTGGGGGGGTCGAATGAGCAGTTCTTC. Translating it yields CASSVALGGSNEQFF. The chain links TRBV5-8 to TRBJ2-1; 7 bases fit TRBD2. CDR3 length: 15 residues. Per germline, CDR1 SGHTS and CDR2 YDEGEE. The V gene end was trimmed by 4 bases and the J gene end by 7 bases; junction bases not matched to a gene: 11.

The rearrangement uses TRBV7-8 and TRBJ2-2; D is tentatively TRBD1 or TRBD2 (5 bases each). Germline assignment: CDR1 SGHVS and CDR2 FQNEAQ. V was trimmed by 5 bases and J by 4 bases, leaving 17 bases between them. This CDR3 has 16 amino acids. This CDR3 reads CASSPIGLGGTGELFF. DNA for the CDR3: TGTGCCAGCAGCCCAATCGGCCTTGGGGGCACCGGGGAGCTGTTTTTT.

The chain links TRBV19 to TRBJ1-1; D is perhaps TRBD1 (6 bases). This CDR3 is built from 16 residues. Trimming cost V 1 base and J 0 bases, with 12 bases left between them. The germline V gene encodes CDR1 LNHDA and CDR2 SQIVND (reference sequence). The CDR3 region has the DNA TGTGCCAGTAGTATAGGAAGGGGGGTCCTGAACACTGAAGCTTTCTTT. Translation: CASSIGRGVLNTEAFF. Full variable domain (remainder filled in from reference TRBV19 and TRBJ1-1): DGGITQSPKYLFRKEGQNVTLSCEQNLNHDAMYWYRQDPGQGLRLIYYSQIVNDFQKGDIAEGYSVSREKKESFPLTVTSAQKNPTAFYLCASSIGRGVLNTEAFFGQGTRLTVV.

The V and J genes are TRBV10-1 and TRBJ2-1; 8 bases are a match to TRBD2. CDR3 length: 16 amino acids. V lost 4 bases and J lost 1; bases outside the gene matches: 6. Germline V gives CDR1 WNHNN, CDR2 SYGVQD (reference sequence). The CDR3 spells CASSAEGGRSYNEQFF. CDR3 nucleotides: TGCGCCAGCAGTGCTGAGGGCGGGAGGTCCTACAATGAGCAGTTCTTC.

This chain links TRBV7-9 with TRBJ2-7, with 10 nucleotides matching TRBD1. CDR1 is SEHNR and CDR2 is FQNEAQ in the germline V gene (reference sequence). The CDR3 covers 15 residues. The V segment lost 5 bases and the J segment 3 bases; nucleotides outside the gene matches: 7. CDR3 sequence reads: CASSTSTGGSYEQYF. In DNA form, the CDR3 reads TGTGCCAGCAGCACGTCGACAGGGGGCAGCTACGAGCAGTACTTC.

The chain couples TRBV2 to TRBJ1-4, with 11 bases matching TRBD1. CDR3 length equals 16 residues. Trimming cost V 2 bases and J 3 bases; bases outside gene matches: 2. Germline assignment: CDR1 SNHLY and CDR2 FYNNEI. CDR3 DNA: TGTGCCAGCAGTGAACGGGGACAGGGGGCTAATGAAAAACTGTTTTTT. Translated: CASSERGQGANEKLFF.

This chain connects TRBV30 to TRBJ2-7, with D possibly being TRBD1 (5 bases). CDR1 and CDR2 from the germline V gene are GTSNPN and SVGIG (reference sequence). The CDR3 consists of 14 residues. V was trimmed by 5 bases and J by 1 base, leaving 15 bases between them. CDR3 sequence reads: CAWGASARSYEQYF. In DNA form, the CDR3 reads TGTGCCTGGGGGGCGAGCGCCCGATCCTACGAGCAGTACTTC.

The V call is TRBV19, the J call TRBJ1-2, with TRBD1 as a possible D gene (6 bases). The germline V gene encodes CDR1 LNHDA and CDR2 SQIVND (reference sequence). The CDR3 has 13 residues. V was cut by 6 bases and J by 6 bases, with 14 bases left in between. The CDR3 loop is CASRSDQGHGYTF. The CDR3 nucleotides are TGTGCCAGTAGGTCCGATCAGGGGCATGGCTACACCTTC. The full variable domain, in which reference TRBV19 and TRBJ1-2 provide the parts outside the CDR3, is DGGITQSPKYLFRKEGQNVTLSCEQNLNHDAMYWYRQDPGQGLRLIYYSQIVNDFQKGDIAEGYSVSREKKESFPLTVTSAQKNPTAFYLCASRSDQGHGYTFGSGTRLTVV.

The V and J genes are TRBV19 and TRBJ2-1; D is undetermined. The CDR3 runs 16 residues. V lost 1 base to trimming and J lost 6 bases, with 16 bases between them. Germline-derived CDR1 and CDR2 are LNHDA and SQIVND (reference sequence). The CDR3 nucleotides read TGTGCCAGTAGTATAGTTTCACTCCGTCCTACCAATGAGCAGTTCTTC. Its protein is CASSIVSLRPTNEQFF.

This clone was picked up one time. J is TRBJ2-3 and V is TRBV4-1; no firm D call. Trimming stripped 4 bases from V and 4 bases from J, with 21 bases between. The CDR3 sequence is 17 residues long. Germline assignment: CDR1 MGHRA and CDR2 YSYEKL. Here the CDR3 reads CASSRAALFNGADTQYF. The CDR3 region has the DNA TGCGCCAGCAGCCGCGCGGCCCTCTTCAACGGAGCAGATACGCAGTATTTT.

This clone has a handful of counts. CDR3 DNA sequence: TGTGCCAGCAGCCAGGGACTAGCGGTCTACGAGCAGTACTTC. Amino acid sequence: CASSQGLAVYEQYF. J is TRBJ2-7 and V is TRBV7-9; 11 bases fit TRBD2. Germline values: CDR1 SEHNR, CDR2 FQNEAQ (reference sequence). The CDR3 sequence is 14 residues long. The V segment lost 5 bases and the J segment 3 bases; nucleotides outside the gene matches: 3.

The chain recombines TRBV7-9 with TRBJ2-5, with D perhaps matching TRBD1 (5 bases). Germline V gives CDR1 SEHNR, CDR2 FQNEAQ (reference sequence). V lost 2 bases to trimming and J lost 0 bases, with 7 bases between them. This CDR3 spans 14 amino acids. CDR3 sequence (DNA): TGTGCCAGCAGCTTAAGGACAAACCAAGAGACCCAGTACTTC. Translated, it gives CASSLRTNQETQYF. Full variable domain (remainder filled in from reference TRBV7-9 and TRBJ2-5): DTGVSQNPRHKITKRGQNVTFRCDPISEHNRLYWYRQTLGQGPEFLTYFQNEAQLEKSRLLSDRFSAERPKGSFSTLEIQRTEQGDSAMYLCASSLRTNQETQYFGPGTRLLVL.

The sample holds a few counts of this clone. The chain links TRBV14 to TRBJ2-7, with TRBD1 matching 10 bases. The CDR3 has 16 residues. CDR1 is SGHDN, CDR2 FVKESK, per germline. Trimming took 5 bases from V and 2 from J; bases not matched to a gene: 9. The CDR3 DNA follows: TGTGCCAGCAGCAACGACCCCGGGACAGGGGCCTACGAGCAGTACTTC. Protein sequence: CASSNDPGTGAYEQYF.

The chain recombines TRBV25-1 with TRBJ2-1, with 11 bases fitting TRBD2. This CDR3 has 15 residues. Unmatched junction bases numbered 5, after V lost 3 bases and J lost 7 bases. Germline CDR1 and CDR2: MGHDK and SYGVNS. DNA of the CDR3: TGTGCCAGCAGTGATAGCGGGAGGGCCGGGAATGAGCAGTTCTTC. It yields the protein CASSDSGRAGNEQFF.

The rearrangement links TRBV6-4 to TRBJ1-1, with 7 bases identical to TRBD1. V trimming: 5 bases; J trimming: 4 bases; junction bases outside the gene matches: 7. Germline values: CDR1 MRHNA, CDR2 SNTAGT. The CDR3 loop spans 14 amino acids. The CDR3, as DNA: TGTGCCAGCAGTTACGACAGGGCGAGCACTGAAGCTTTCTTT. This translates into CASSYDRASTEAFF.

This chain uses TRBV10-1 with TRBJ2-2; 11 bases match TRBD1. Per germline, CDR1 WNHNN and CDR2 SYGVQD (reference sequence). CDR3 length: 17 residues. The J segment lost 2 bases and the V segment lost 5 bases, leaving 7 bases of the junction unmatched. The CDR3 DNA reads TGCGCCAGCAGTCCATTGGACAGGGGGCTAAACACCGGGGAGCTGTTTTTT. Its protein product is CASSPLDRGLNTGELFF.

The chain joins TRBV7-9 to TRBJ1-1; tentative D call: TRBD1 (5 bases). This CDR3 has 14 amino acids. Germline values: CDR1 SEHNR, CDR2 FQNEAQ (reference sequence). Trimming left V 3 bases short and J 3 bases short, with 11 bases between. The CDR3 spells CASSLYTGYTEAFF. The CDR3 DNA reads TGTGCCAGCAGCTTGTATACAGGATACACTGAAGCTTTCTTT.

The chain employs TRBV7-2 and TRBJ2-7; 7 positions agree with TRBD2. Trimming took 1 base from V and 7 from J; bases not matched to a gene: 7. CDR3 length: 14 residues. The germline V gene encodes CDR1 SGHTA and CDR2 FQGNSA. The CDR3 reads CASSLDAGAGEQYF. The DNA of the CDR3 is TGTGCCAGCAGCTTAGACGCGGGAGCCGGGGAGCAGTACTTC.

The rearrangement uses TRBV18 and TRBJ1-2, with 8 bases aligning to TRBD1. The CDR3 consists of 15 residues. V was pared by 2 bases and J by 6 bases, with 8 bases of the junction left unmatched. Germline values: CDR1 KGHSH, CDR2 LQKENI. CDR3 loop: CASSPNLQGAHGYTF. The CDR3 bases are TGTGCCAGCTCACCAAATTTGCAGGGGGCCCATGGCTACACCTTC.

This clone was counted a few times. V is TRBV19 and J is TRBJ1-1; D is unclear. Germline lookup yields CDR1 LNHDA and CDR2 SQIVND (reference sequence). The V gene lost 3 bases and the J gene lost 7 bases, with 12 bases spanning the gap. The CDR3 covers 13 residues. This CDR3 is CASSIDGTGEAFF. CDR3 nucleotides: TGTGCCAGTAGTATCGACGGAACGGGTGAAGCTTTCTTT.

In its sample, this clone was seen once. The chain employs TRBV5-6 and TRBJ1-2; D is ambiguous. Trimming left V 2 bases short and J 0 bases short, with 8 bases between. CDR3 size: 14 residues. The germline V gene encodes CDR1 SGHDT and CDR2 YYEEEE. The CDR3 coding sequence is TGTGCCAGCAGCTTCCGGGGTCCTAACTATGGCTACACCTTC. Translating gives CASSFRGPNYGYTF.